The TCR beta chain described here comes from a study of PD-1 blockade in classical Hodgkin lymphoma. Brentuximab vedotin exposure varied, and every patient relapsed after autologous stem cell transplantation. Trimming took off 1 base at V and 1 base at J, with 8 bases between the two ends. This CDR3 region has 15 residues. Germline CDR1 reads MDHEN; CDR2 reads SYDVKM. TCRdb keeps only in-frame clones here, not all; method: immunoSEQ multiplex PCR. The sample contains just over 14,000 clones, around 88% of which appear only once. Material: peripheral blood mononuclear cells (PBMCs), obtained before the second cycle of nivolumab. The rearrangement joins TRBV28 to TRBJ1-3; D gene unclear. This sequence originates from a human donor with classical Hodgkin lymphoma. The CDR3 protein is CASSLFGFSGNTIYF. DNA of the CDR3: TGTGCCAGCAGTTTATTCGGTTTTTCTGGAAACACCATATATTTT. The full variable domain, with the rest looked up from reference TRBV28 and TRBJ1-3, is DVKVTQSSRYLVKRTGEKVFLECVQDMDHENMFWYRQDPGLGLRLIYFSYDVKMKEKGDIPEGYSVSREKKERFSLILESASTNQTSMYLCASSLFGFSGNTIYFGEGSWLTVV.